The TCR beta chain under discussion was sequenced for a study of control samples from healthy donors and cancer patients. The method was immunoSEQ multiplex PCR; TCRdb's version includes in-frame clones alone and lacks a portion of them. This table holds 350,000 to 450,000 clones, roughly 90% found once. The CDR3 covers 18 residues. Trimming cost V 7 bases and J 4 bases; bases outside gene matches: 14. The germline V gene encodes CDR1 SEHNR and CDR2 FQNEAQ (reference sequence). The receptor comes from a man aged 40-50 years with head and neck cancer. Sequencing was performed on PBMCs. The rearrangement links TRBV7-9 to TRBJ2-5; 14 positions agree with TRBD2. In nucleotides, the CDR3 is TGTGCCAGCACCCACCCACTAGGGGGACTAGCGGGGGCAGAGACCCAGTACTTC. Protein: CASTHPLGGLAGAETQYF.